This T cell receptor (beta chain) was retrieved from a study of T cell responses to AZD1222 COVID-19 vaccine. Study-wide results and caveats: Seropositivity was recorded at baseline in only a handful of AZD1222 recipients. Clonal diversity may have been underestimated in mostly white British donors. In all cases, repertoires were sampled only after the peak T cell response. Nearly half of unique spike-specific TCRs reportedly avoided B.1.351 and B.1.1.7 mutated regions.

This clone was picked up one time. Its antigen is still unknown. TCRdb's copy holds only in-frame clones and misses some; the assay was immunoSEQ multiplex PCR. The sample shows some 140,000 clones, approximately 93% of them seen only once. This sample comprised peripheral blood, obtained on day 0 of AZD1222 vaccination. This receptor was identified in an adult in good health.

The CDR3 DNA follows: TGCGCCAGCAGCTTGGCCGACAGGTCAAATGAAAAACTGTTTTTT. Protein sequence: CASSLADRSNEKLFF. This sequence joins TRBV5-1 and TRBJ1-4, with a tentative D call TRBD1 (6 bases). This CDR3 region has 15 residues. CDR1 and CDR2 from the germline V gene are SGHRS and YFSETQ. The V and J ends lost 0 bases and 5 bases respectively, with 11 bases between them. The variable domain in full, with the rest retrieved from reference TRBV5-1 and TRBJ1-4, is KAGVTQTPRYLIKTRGQQVTLSCSPISGHRSVSWYQQTPGQGLQFLFEYFSETQRNKGNFPGRFSGRQFSNSRSEMNVSTLELGDSALYLCASSLADRSNEKLFFGSGTQLSVL.